This T cell receptor (beta chain) came from a study of molecular identifiers for immune sequencing clone quantification. Germline V gene sequence: CDR1 PRHDT, CDR2 FYEKMQ (reference sequence). This CDR3 comprises 15 residues. After removal of 5 bases from V and 7 bases from J, the junction contained 11 bases not matched to a gene. Bulk TCR libraries used previously described methods and listed TCR primers. TCRdb ran MiXCR on the PCR reads and lists one entry per CDR3 protein. The table has 300,000 to 400,000 distinct CDR3 sequences, roughly 23% seen once; the top ten hold about 0.71%. Study observations and caveats: Effector cells had over 98% of their molecules in clones above 20 RNA copies, while naive cells had under 1%.

Preparation of naive CD8 libraries involved about 19,000 to 1,100,000 sorted cells and 10%, 30% or 50% RNA. As for this clonotype: The antigen is unknown.

The chain joins TRBV13 to TRBJ2-1; 7 bases are a match to TRBD1. This sequence was found in a human donor in good health. Some libraries in this study had Jurkat cell RNA spiked in. The sample consisted of naive CD8+ T cells from blood, with Jurkat cell RNA spiked in. Subset defined: FACS-sorted CD8+CD4-CCR7+CD45RA+ naive T cells. This CDR3 reads CASSDYDRVENEQFF. The DNA for the CDR3 is TGTGCCAGCAGCGACTATGACAGGGTTGAAAATGAGCAGTTCTTC.